The 14 T cell receptor beta chains below come from one sample, sequenced in a study of blood T cell repertoires in COVID-19. The data were produced by immunoSEQ multiplex PCR, yet TCRdb's version contains in-frame clones alone and is incomplete. The table lists 300,000 to 350,000 clones, about 90% of them singletons, with approximately 3.5% in the top ten. The specimen was peripheral blood. The receptors originated from a woman younger than 35 who had recovered from COVID-19.

The chain uses TRBV9 and TRBJ1-2, with unresolved D. This CDR3 contains 11 residues. The V gene's germline CDR1 is SGDLS and CDR2 YYNGEE. Trimming stripped 3 bases from V and 6 bases from J, with 6 bases between. CDR3 region: CASSATDGYTF. The CDR3 nucleotides are TGTGCCAGCAGCGCTACGGATGGCTACACCTTC. Looking up the rest from reference TRBV9 and TRBJ1-2 gives the full variable domain: DSGVTQTPKHLITATGQRVTLRCSPRSGDLSVYWYQQSLDQGLQFLIQYYNGEERAKGNILERFSAQQFPDLHSELNLSSLELGDSALYFCASSATDGYTFGSGTRLTVV.

The V and J genes are TRBV10-3 and TRBJ2-3, with 12 bases matching TRBD1. Losses at the gene ends were 5 bases for V and 0 bases for J; bases not matched to a gene: 6. CDR3 size: 17 residues. CDR1 and CDR2 (germline): ENHRY, SYGVKD. The CDR3 region is CAISSGQGARSTDTQYF. CDR3 coding DNA: TGTGCCATCAGTTCGGGACAGGGGGCTCGCAGCACAGATACGCAGTATTTT.

The V call is TRBV6-2 or TRBV6-3, the J call TRBJ2-5, with D possibly being TRBD1 (5 bases). The V gene's germline CDR1 is MNHEY and CDR2 SVGEGT. Trimming took off 5 bases at V and 4 bases at J, with 5 bases between the two ends. The CDR3 has 11 amino acids. CDR3 in amino acids: CASSQGETQYF. In nucleotides, the CDR3 is TGTGCCAGCAGTCAGGGAGAGACCCAGTACTTC.

This chain uses TRBV11-3 with TRBJ2-1; 11 bases match TRBD2. The V and J ends lost 0 bases and 4 bases, in that order; junction bases with no gene match: 2. Per germline, CDR1 SGHNT and CDR2 YENEEA. This CDR3 has 16 residues. The CDR3 protein is CASSLEASGRYNEQFF. Written as DNA, the CDR3 is TGTGCCAGCAGCTTAGAGGCTAGCGGGAGGTACAATGAGCAGTTCTTC.

Note on this clone: This same CDR3 is encoded by further DNA sequences in the sample. The chain has TRBV5-6 and TRBJ1-1, with no clear D. The CDR3 loop spans 14 amino acids. V gave up 4 bases and J gave up 1 base, with 11 bases separating them. Germline V CDR1 and CDR2: SGHDT, YYEEEE. CDR3 sequence: CASSLAGGNTEAFF. In DNA form, the CDR3 reads TGTGCCAGCAGCCTGGCGGGAGGGAACACTGAAGCTTTCTTT.

The gene calls are TRBV5-4 and TRBJ2-5, with 7 bases fitting TRBD1. The V gene's germline CDR1 is SGHNT and CDR2 YYREEE (reference sequence). CDR3 length equals 14 residues. V lost 4 bases and J lost 2; bases outside the gene matches: 5. The chain's CDR3 is CASSQDRLQETQYF. CDR3 sequence (DNA): TGTGCCAGCAGCCAGGACAGGCTTCAAGAGACCCAGTACTTC. Complete variable domain (other parts from reference TRBV5-4 and TRBJ2-5): ETGVTQSPTHLIKTRGQQVTLRCSSQSGHNTVSWYQQALGQGPQFIFQYYREEENGRGNFPPRFSGLQFPNYSSELNVNALELDDSALYLCASSQDRLQETQYFGPGTRLLVL.

The chain recombines TRBV6-1 with TRBJ1-2, with TRBD1 matching over 8 bases. V lost 0 bases, J lost 1 base, and 13 bases stayed unmatched. CDR1 MNHNS and CDR2 SASEGT come from the germline V gene. This CDR3 comprises 19 residues. CDR3 region: CASSEALLAGGNLNYGYTF. The CDR3 bases are TGTGCCAGCAGTGAAGCGTTGCTTGCAGGGGGCAACCTTAACTATGGCTACACCTTC.

This clone came up once. This rearrangement joins TRBV4-1 to TRBJ1-1; 7 nucleotides agree with TRBD1. The V and J ends lost 3 bases and 1 base, in that order; junction bases with no gene match: 14. Germline V gives CDR1 MGHRA, CDR2 YSYEKL. The CDR3 runs to 18 residues. Here the CDR3 DNA reads TGCGCCAGCAGCCACCCACCCGTGGAGGGGGCTAGGAACACTGAAGCTTTCTTT. Its protein product is CASSHPPVEGARNTEAFF.

This rearrangement joins TRBV4-3 to TRBJ2-7; maybe TRBD2 (5 bases). Germline V gene data show CDR1 as LGHNA and CDR2 as YSLEER. V lost 3 bases and J lost 2, with 17 bases in between. The CDR3 is 16 residues long. CDR3 sequence: CASSHSSDLLPYEQYV. Here the CDR3 DNA reads TGCGCCAGCAGCCATTCCTCGGACTTACTTCCCTACGAGCAGTACGTC.

V and J are TRBV5-5 and TRBJ1-3, with a possible D match to TRBD1 (6 bases). CDR1 SGHKS and CDR2 YYEKEE come from the germline V gene (reference sequence). The CDR3 loop spans 15 amino acids. V was clipped by 4 bases and J by 3 bases, with 14 bases between them. In DNA, the CDR3 is TGTGCCAGCAGCCTTAGAGGGGGAAGTGGAAACACCATATATTTT. The encoded protein is CASSLRGGSGNTIYF.

The genes are TRBV14 and TRBJ1-3; D not certain. CDR3 length equals 14 residues. The germline gives CDR1 SGHDN, CDR2 FVKESK. The V end was cut by 1 base, the J end by 5 bases, with 9 bases between. The CDR3 loop reads CASSQVRGRNTIYF. Written as DNA, the CDR3 is TGTGCCAGCAGCCAAGTACGGGGTAGAAACACCATATATTTT.

The chain recombines TRBV3-1 (or the pseudogene TRBV3-2) with TRBJ2-5; the D gene is possibly TRBD2 (5 bases). Trimming shortened V by 0 bases and J by 0 bases, and 8 bases separated the two germline ends. The V gene's germline CDR1 is LGHDT and CDR2 YNNKEL (reference sequence). This CDR3 has 15 residues. CDR3 DNA: TGTGCCAGCAGCCAAGATTTAGCGTACCAAGAGACCCAGTACTTC. The encoded protein is CASSQDLAYQETQYF.

V usage is TRBV18 and J usage is TRBJ1-2; D remains ambiguous. The CDR3 extends over 17 amino acids. Germline V lookup: CDR1 KGHSH, CDR2 LQKENI. V lost 2 bases, J lost 5 bases, and 21 bases lay in between. The CDR3 sequence: CASSPILESRNRYGYTF. CDR3 bases: TGTGCCAGCTCACCAATATTAGAGTCCCGAAACAGATATGGCTACACCTTC.

This clone came up once. The chain has TRBV6-6 and TRBJ1-2; 7 bases fit TRBD1. CDR1 is MNHNY, CDR2 SVGAGI, per germline (reference sequence). Unmatched junction bases numbered 5, after V lost 8 bases and J lost 8 bases. The CDR3 runs 11 residues. This CDR3 reads CASGRTGGYTF. CDR3 nucleotide sequence: TGTGCCAGCGGACGGACAGGCGGCTACACCTTC.